This TCR beta chain was documented in a study of blood T cell repertoires in COVID-19 (dated by TCRdb to 2018 to 2021). Regarding the study in general: Samples covering the acute and convalescent phases of COVID-19 were provided by collaborators in the United States, Italy and Spain. A de-identified subject ID, COVID-19 status, age in years and sex were almost always included in the sample metadata. Where HLA class I and class II types were available, the types were taken from metadata supplied by the sample provider, not from assay-based typing. Deeply sampled blood TCRbeta repertoires from subjects exposed to, actively infected with, or recovered from COVID-19 were included in the dataset. Samples were obtained from the ongoing ImmuneRACE study (first 160 participants) and from 950 to 1,500 subjects provided by 6 global collaborators. The material from the prospective study consisted of cDNA or gDNA derived from T cells, B-cell-depleted T cells, or PBMCs. A freely available public database, intended as a resource for researchers studying the immune response to SARS-CoV-2, is where the repertoires were released. Summary of the overall study and its limitations: How much clinical and demographic metadata was included differed by source and by participant, and the metadata was provided uncurated.

The germline V gene sets CDR1 to SGDLS and CDR2 to YYNGEE. Counted from cysteine to phenylalanine, this CDR3 has 16 amino acids. The sequence is cut down to CDR3 DNA, 48 bases in frame from base 1. Clipping removes 1 base from V and 0 bases from J, with 6 as the unmatched junction base count. As concerns this clone: It has no known antigen specificity. Base quality data are lacking; no much larger clone is found one base away.

TCRbeta CDR3 regions were amplified from genomic DNA by means of the immunoSEQ Assay, a bias-controlled multiplex PCR. In the source study's methods: Within the assay, amplification of reference gene primers was used to estimate how many nucleated cells each sample contained. To quantify the absolute abundance of each unique TCRbeta CDR3 rearrangement, sequence reads were collapsed and filtered. For each sample, productive Simpson clonality was calculated by taking the square root of Simpson's diversity index across productive rearrangements. Drawn from immuneACCESS, this table holds only the in-frame rearrangements with V and J called that TCRdb kept. Clones are partly lost; checked studies trace under half to an unresolved V gene and leave the rest unexplained. V and J calls and clone size are as listed in that table; D and trimming were resolved from the DNA. Across this sample there are around 150,000 clones, with 92% seen only once. The leading ten clones occupy 4.8% of the sample.

In Seattle, one collaborating source enrolled patients while the infection was active and tracked those patients longitudinally over the course of disease. Collaborating institutions collected whole blood in K2EDTA tubes following their own protocols. Collaborator samples were shipped for TCRbeta analysis as frozen whole blood, isolated PBMCs, or DNA extracted from either sample type. The sequence was collected from a man between 25 and 39 years old with COVID-19, enrolled during active disease. Sequencing input: peripheral blood. The chain is encoded by TRBV9 joined to TRBJ2-7; 8 of the junction bases match TRBD2. This receptor carries the CDR3 CASSVSGTSGSYEQYF. The base sequence is TGTGCCAGCAGCGTATCCGGTACTAGCGGCTCCTACGAGCAGTACTTC.